Shown below are 20 T cell receptor beta chains from a single sample sequenced in a study of OX40 agonist ivuxolimab in advanced cancers. Profiled with immunoSEQ multiplex PCR; TCRdb holds only in-frame clones, not every one. The table lists 50,000 or so clones, approximately 80% of them singletons. This specimen was CD4+ or CD8+ T cells sorted from blood, taken in a trial of the OX40 agonist ivuxolimab. The receptors were sampled from an adult with an advanced solid tumor such as melanoma, head and neck, liver or kidney cancer.

This rearrangement joins TRBV18 to TRBJ2-1; D is perhaps TRBD1 or TRBD2 (6 bases each). CDR1 and CDR2 from the germline V gene are KGHSH and LQKENI. This CDR3 spans 14 amino acids. Trimming stripped 6 bases from V and 8 bases from J, with 17 bases between. The CDR3, as DNA: TGTGCCAGCTCGCCCCCGGGGGCTAGGGATGAGCAGTTCTTC. It codes for CASSPPGARDEQFF.

This chain links TRBV7-9 with TRBJ2-3, with 7 bases matching TRBD1. This CDR3 spans 17 amino acids. The V and J ends lost 1 base and 4 bases, in that order; junction bases with no gene match: 11. Germline V gives CDR1 SEHNR, CDR2 FQNEAQ (reference sequence). The CDR3: CASSLDRGSYGADTQYF. As DNA, the CDR3 is TGTGCCAGCAGCTTAGACAGGGGCTCCTACGGGGCAGATACGCAGTATTTT.

This sequence joins TRBV2 and TRBJ2-5, with 7 bases lining up with TRBD2. In germline, CDR1 is SNHLY, CDR2 FYNNEI. J was trimmed by 2 bases and V by 6 bases; bases with no gene match: 9. The CDR3 sequence is 15 residues long. Here the CDR3 reads CASRPPGGSQETQYF. CDR3 coding DNA: TGTGCCAGCAGACCTCCGGGAGGCTCGCAAGAGACCCAGTACTTC.

The genes are TRBV2 and TRBJ2-7; 7 positions match TRBD1. CDR1 is SNHLY and CDR2 is FYNNEI in the germline V gene. The V gene end was trimmed by 8 bases and the J gene end by 5 bases; junction bases not matched to a gene: 9. The CDR3 runs 13 residues. In DNA form, the CDR3 reads TGTGCCAGCCTGAGAGACAGGGACCACGAGCAGTACTTC. Its protein is CASLRDRDHEQYF.

This sequence joins TRBV2 and TRBJ1-6; 8 bases map to TRBD1. V dropped 6 bases and J dropped 7; count of bases not matched to a gene: 5. There are 14 residues in the CDR3. Germline V gives CDR1 SNHLY, CDR2 FYNNEI. CDR3 protein: CASSRQGRNSPLHF. As DNA, the CDR3 is TGTGCCAGCAGCCGACAGGGGAGGAATTCACCCCTCCACTTT.

The chain is built from TRBV2 and TRBJ2-3; D is possibly TRBD2 (5 bases). Germline CDR1 reads SNHLY; CDR2 reads FYNNEI. Trimming cost V 4 bases and J 1 base, with 24 bases left between them. This CDR3 contains 19 residues. Here the CDR3 DNA reads TGTGCCAGCAGTGTCAGACGAAGCGGCCTAATATCTGGCACAGATACGCAGTATTTT. This translates into CASSVRRSGLISGTDTQYF.

The chain couples TRBV5-1 to TRBJ2-1; tentative D call: TRBD2 (6 bases). Germline CDR1 is SGHRS and CDR2 is YFSETQ. Trimming pared 0 bases from V and 2 bases from J, leaving 12 bases between. CDR3 length: 16 residues. CDR3 sequence (DNA): TGCGCCAGCAGCTTGGCCCCAGGCGGGACCTACAATGAGCAGTTCTTC. Protein product: CASSLAPGGTYNEQFF. Filled out from reference TRBV5-1 and TRBJ2-1, the complete variable domain reads KAGVTQTPRYLIKTRGQQVTLSCSPISGHRSVSWYQQTPGQGLQFLFEYFSETQRNKGNFPGRFSGRQFSNSRSEMNVSTLELGDSALYLCASSLAPGGTYNEQFFGPGTRLTVL.

J is TRBJ1-2 and V is TRBV28, with 10 bases lining up with TRBD1. CDR3 length equals 15 residues. The junction had 5 bases not matched to a gene; V was cut back by 4 bases and J by 3 bases. Germline values: CDR1 MDHEN, CDR2 SYDVKM. The CDR3 reads CASSWLGTGDYGYTF. The DNA of the CDR3 is TGTGCCAGCAGTTGGTTGGGGACAGGGGACTATGGCTACACCTTC.

This clone was recorded a few times. The rearrangement uses TRBV6-5 and TRBJ1-3, with D possibly being TRBD1 (5 bases). The CDR3 loop spans 13 amino acids. V gave up 6 bases and J gave up 2 bases, with 8 bases separating them. Germline V lookup: CDR1 MNHEY, CDR2 SVGAGI. The DNA for the CDR3 is TGTGCCAGCAGGGGGACTGCTGGAAACACCATATATTTT. This encodes CASRGTAGNTIYF.

The J gene is TRBJ2-1, the V gene TRBV9, with 10 bases identical to TRBD2. The germline V gene has CDR1 SGDLS and CDR2 YYNGEE. The V gene end was trimmed by 1 base and the J gene end by 12 bases; junction bases not matched to a gene: 10. CDR3 size: 15 residues. Here the CDR3 reads CASSVSSGGPIGQFF. CDR3 coding DNA: TGTGCCAGCAGCGTATCTAGCGGGGGCCCAATAGGGCAGTTCTTC. The complete variable domain, with remaining parts taken from reference TRBV9 and TRBJ2-1, reads DSGVTQTPKHLITATGQRVTLRCSPRSGDLSVYWYQQSLDQGLQFLIQYYNGEERAKGNILERFSAQQFPDLHSELNLSSLELGDSALYFCASSVSSGGPIGQFFGPGTRLTVL.

V is TRBV28 and J is TRBJ2-2; D gene ambiguous. Germline CDR1 reads MDHEN; CDR2 reads SYDVKM. Trimming removed 7 bases at V and 1 base at J, with 10 bases between. The CDR3 has 14 residues. The CDR3 DNA follows: TGTGCCAGCATCCGACCGGGGAACACCGGGGAGCTGTTTTTT. Its protein product is CASIRPGNTGELFF.

The V call is TRBV7-9, the J call TRBJ2-1; 8 bases map to TRBD1. Germline assignment: CDR1 SEHNR and CDR2 FQNEAQ (reference sequence). The CDR3 contains 15 residues. With 5 bases clipped from V and 2 bases from J, the junction kept 5 bases outside the gene matches. CDR3 sequence (DNA): TGTGCCAGCAGCCTTATACAGGGGGCCTACAATGAGCAGTTCTTC. It specifies CASSLIQGAYNEQFF.

This chain connects TRBV28 to TRBJ2-7; D unresolved. The germline gives CDR1 MDHEN, CDR2 SYDVKM. V was cut by 5 bases and J by 3 bases, with 8 bases left in between. There are 12 residues in the CDR3. Written as DNA, the CDR3 is TGTGCCAGCAGTAGGTTTTTCTACGAGCAGTACTTC. The encoded protein is CASSRFFYEQYF.

The gene calls are TRBV28 and TRBJ1-1, with 9 nucleotides matching TRBD1. V shed 0 bases and J 4 bases; nucleotides not matched to a gene: 9. The germline V gene encodes CDR1 MDHEN and CDR2 SYDVKM. This CDR3 spans 17 amino acids. The CDR3 coding sequence is TGTGCCAGCAGTTTATGGCCGATACAGGGACAGGGCACTGAAGCTTTCTTT. Encoded protein: CASSLWPIQGQGTEAFF.

The CDR3 loop is CASSLTRETQYF. CDR3 bases: TGTGCCAGCAGCCTTACTCGGGAGACCCAGTACTTC. The chain is built from TRBV7-9 and TRBJ2-5; no clear D. The germline V and J ends were trimmed by 5 bases and 5 bases, with 9 bases remaining between them. CDR1 and CDR2 from the germline V gene are SEHNR and FQNEAQ (reference sequence). The CDR3 has 12 residues.

This chain joins TRBV14 and TRBJ2-1; D is unresolved. With 1 base removed from V and 3 bases from J, the gap between germline ends came to 7 bases. This CDR3 comprises 14 residues. CDR1 and CDR2 (germline): SGHDN, FVKESK. The CDR3 sequence: CASSQGDFYNEQFF. CDR3 nucleotide sequence: TGTGCCAGCAGCCAAGGAGACTTCTACAATGAGCAGTTCTTC.

The rearrangement uses TRBV7-2 and TRBJ2-5; 8 bases are shared with TRBD2. The CDR3 loop spans 17 amino acids. After removal of 1 base from V and 2 bases from J, the junction contained 9 bases not matched to a gene. Per the germline V gene, CDR1 is SGHTA and CDR2 is FQGNSA. DNA of the CDR3: TGTGCCAGCAGCTTAGTTGGAGCGGGGGCAGGGCAAGAGACCCAGTACTTC. It encodes CASSLVGAGAGQETQYF.

V gene TRBV9 combines with J gene TRBJ2-1; 9 nucleotides agree with TRBD2. The V and J ends lost 0 bases and 8 bases, in that order; junction bases with no gene match: 6. The CDR3 is 15 residues long. The V gene's germline CDR1 is SGDLS and CDR2 YYNGEE. The CDR3 coding sequence is TGTGCCAGCAGCGTAGAAGCGGGAGGACGCTATGAGCAGTTCTTC. Translation gives CASSVEAGGRYEQFF. Filled out from reference TRBV9 and TRBJ2-1, the complete variable domain reads DSGVTQTPKHLITATGQRVTLRCSPRSGDLSVYWYQQSLDQGLQFLIQYYNGEERAKGNILERFSAQQFPDLHSELNLSSLELGDSALYFCASSVEAGGRYEQFFGPGTRLTVL.

V is TRBV6-1 and J is TRBJ2-7; no clear D. The ends were cut back, 2 bases at V and 4 bases at J, with 12 bases in the middle. The CDR3 totals 14 residues. Germline V CDR1 and CDR2: MNHNS, SASEGT. The CDR3 loop is CASSERMRGYEQYV. CDR3 nucleotide sequence: TGTGCCAGCAGTGAACGAATGAGAGGTTACGAGCAGTACGTC.

In nucleotides, the CDR3 is TGTGCCAGCAGGGGACAGGGGGCAGACTATGGCTACACCTTC. Amino acids: CASRGQGADYGYTF. The rearrangement joins TRBV28 to TRBJ1-2; 12 bases align to TRBD1. J was trimmed by 3 bases and V by 6 bases; bases with no gene match: 2. The CDR3 has 14 residues. In germline, CDR1 is MDHEN, CDR2 SYDVKM.